This T cell receptor (beta chain) was identified during a study of blood T cell repertoires in COVID-19. The V segment lost 4 bases and the J segment 6 bases; nucleotides outside the gene matches: 6. This CDR3 has 14 residues. Looked up from germline, CDR1 is LNHDA and CDR2 is SQIVND (reference sequence). Those who participated ranged in age from 18 to 89 years and resided in approximately 26 US areas. Clinical histories supplied by participants themselves formed the basis of cohort assignment. In its sample, this clone was seen a few times. Per the original data handling: From reference gene primer amplification, estimates of nucleated cell counts were derived. Some clones are missing from TCRdb's copy, which holds only in-frame ones; the method was immunoSEQ multiplex PCR. V, J and clone size are taken as reported in that table, and D and trimming were inferred from the DNA itself. The profile shows over 200,000 clones, roughly 90% of them singletons.

The J gene is TRBJ2-1, the V gene TRBV19, with 7 bases identical to TRBD2. The clonotype originates from a man aged 18-30 years with acute COVID-19. Sequenced: PBMCs or T cells enriched from blood (not recorded which). This CDR3 reads CASSTGEGSNEQFF. In nucleotides, the CDR3 is TGTGCCAGTAGTACGGGGGAGGGTTCCAATGAGCAGTTCTTC. Based on the CDR3 plus reference TRBV19 and TRBJ2-1, the full variable domain is DGGITQSPKYLFRKEGQNVTLSCEQNLNHDAMYWYRQDPGQGLRLIYYSQIVNDFQKGDIAEGYSVSREKKESFPLTVTSAQKNPTAFYLCASSTGEGSNEQFFGPGTRLTVL.